The 9 T cell receptor beta chains reported below all come from one sample, sequenced in a study of T cell repertoires in cytomegalovirus infection. TCRdb re-called the reads with MiXCR, one entry per CDR3 protein. The data contain hundreds of thousands of distinct CDR3 sequences, less than 40% of them seen just once; the ten biggest clones take up around 2.8%. The sample comprised PBMCs. These receptors were taken from a human donor in good health (CMV status not recorded). Some clones in this sample may be carry-over from other donors' samples.

The count of this clonotype is one. Because it lacks the conserved phenylalanine or tryptophan at the end, this CDR3 is likely a read error. The chain employs TRBV28 and TRBJ1-2; 7 nucleotides line up with TRBD1. The CDR3 covers 14 residues. V shed 6 bases and J 0 bases; nucleotides not matched to a gene: 4. Germline values: CDR1 MDHEN, CDR2 SYDVKM. The CDR3 spells CASRGGQTNYGYTL. In DNA, the CDR3 is TGTGCCAGCAGGGGGGGACAGACTAACTATGGCTACACCTTA.

V usage is TRBV7-2 and J usage is TRBJ1-1; no clear D. Germline CDR1 and CDR2: SGHTA and FQGNSA. Trimming pared 1 base from V and 8 bases from J, leaving 5 bases between. CDR3 length: 11 amino acids. CDR3 nucleotides: TGTGCCAGCAGCTTAGGCCAGGAAGCTTTCTTT. Amino acid sequence: CASSLGQEAFF.

The V and J genes are TRBV28 and TRBJ1-5; no reliable D call. The CDR3 totals 16 residues. Between the trimmed V and J ends, which lost 1 base and 1 base, there was a span of 11 bases. The germline CDR1 and CDR2 sequences are MDHEN and SYDVKM. The CDR3 DNA reads as TGTGCCAGCAGTTTATTACCCGGGAAGAGCAATCAGCCCCAGCATTTT. Residues: CASSLLPGKSNQPQHF.

The chain employs TRBV2 and TRBJ1-5; no clear D. The CDR3 is made up of 14 amino acids. CDR1 and CDR2 (germline): SNHLY, FYNNEI. Trimming removed 3 bases from V and 5 bases from J, with 11 bases in between. The CDR3 protein is CASSDVGGYQPQHF. In DNA form, the CDR3 reads TGTGCCAGCAGTGATGTTGGAGGATATCAGCCCCAGCATTTT.

This chain connects TRBV7-2 to TRBJ1-1; tentative D call: TRBD1 (5 bases). The CDR3 has 13 amino acids. The V end lost 4 bases, the J end lost 4 bases, and 10 bases lay between the germline ends. Germline CDR1 is SGHTA and CDR2 is FQGNSA. In DNA, the CDR3 is TGTGCCAGCAGCTCGGGACGGATCACTGAAGCTTTCTTT. It yields the protein CASSSGRITEAFF.

The V and J genes are TRBV18 and TRBJ2-1; maybe TRBD1 (5 bases). Germline V gene sequence: CDR1 KGHSH, CDR2 LQKENI. The CDR3 loop spans 14 amino acids. Trimming pared 0 bases from V and 9 bases from J, leaving 12 bases between. The CDR3 loop reads CASSPPGRVAEQFF. DNA of the CDR3: TGTGCCAGCTCACCACCGGGCAGGGTAGCTGAGCAGTTCTTC.

In its sample, this clonotype was seen once. The rearrangement links TRBV5-1 to TRBJ1-5, with 9 nucleotides matching TRBD1. Per the germline V gene, CDR1 is SGHRS and CDR2 is YFSETQ. Trimming took 4 bases from V and 6 from J; bases not matched to a gene: 5. The CDR3 length is 14 residues. For the CDR3, the DNA is TGCGCCAGCAGCCAGGACAGGGGAGGTCAGCCCCAGCATTTT. Protein: CASSQDRGGQPQHF. The variable domain in full, with the rest retrieved from reference TRBV5-1 and TRBJ1-5, is KAGVTQTPRYLIKTRGQQVTLSCSPISGHRSVSWYQQTPGQGLQFLFEYFSETQRNKGNFPGRFSGRQFSNSRSEMNVSTLELGDSALYLCASSQDRGGQPQHFGDGTRLSIL.

This clonotype was observed a few times. This chain connects TRBV15 to TRBJ1-1; D is unresolved. Germline values: CDR1 LNHNV, CDR2 YYDKDF (reference sequence). V was cut by 1 base and J by 0 bases, with 6 bases left in between. The CDR3 has 14 amino acids. DNA of the CDR3: TGTGCCACCAGCAGAGCCGCCTTGAACACTGAAGCTTTCTTT. This translates into CATSRAALNTEAFF.

The chain recombines TRBV19 with TRBJ2-7; the D is unclear. With 5 bases removed from V and 3 bases from J, the gap between germline ends came to 17 bases. CDR1 and CDR2 from the germline V gene are LNHDA and SQIVND (reference sequence). The CDR3 runs to 15 residues. The CDR3 DNA reads as TGTGCCAGTAGTCCAAACCACGACCAGCACTACGAGCAGTACTTC. Its protein is CASSPNHDQHYEQYF. Combining the CDR3 with reference TRBV19 and TRBJ2-7 gives the whole variable domain DGGITQSPKYLFRKEGQNVTLSCEQNLNHDAMYWYRQDPGQGLRLIYYSQIVNDFQKGDIAEGYSVSREKKESFPLTVTSAQKNPTAFYLCASSPNHDQHYEQYFGPGTRLTVT.